These 13 T cell receptor beta chains were sequenced from one sample in a study of blood T cell repertoires in COVID-19. The table came from immunoSEQ multiplex PCR; TCRdb's copy has only in-frame clones and leaves some out. Here the sample spans about 70,000 clones, about 88% being singletons. The sequenced material came from peripheral blood. These receptors were collected from an older man with active COVID-19.

This sequence joins TRBV6-5 and TRBJ2-2; TRBD2 matches at 12 bases. Unmatched junction bases numbered 3, after V lost 6 bases and J lost 7 bases. This CDR3 region has 14 residues. Germline V gene data show CDR1 as MNHEY and CDR2 as SVGAGI. Here the CDR3 DNA reads TGTGCCAGCAGCCCACTAGCGGGAGGCGGGGAGCTGTTTTTT. This sequence encodes CASSPLAGGGELFF.

The gene calls are TRBV7-2 and TRBJ1-6; TRBD1 is a possible D gene (6 bases). The germline gives CDR1 SGHTA, CDR2 FQGNSA. The CDR3 runs 15 residues. The V end lost 7 bases, the J end lost 7 bases, and 17 bases lay between the germline ends. CDR3 in DNA: TGTGCCAGCACCCCCCGGGCAGGGGTGAATTCACCCCTCCACTTT. Its protein is CASTPRAGVNSPLHF.

V is TRBV7-2 and J is TRBJ2-1; TRBD2 matches at 9 bases. With 5 bases clipped from V and 6 bases from J, the junction kept 11 bases outside the gene matches. This CDR3 spans 16 amino acids. Germline lookup yields CDR1 SGHTA and CDR2 FQGNSA. The chain's CDR3 is CASSPLTSGPPNEQFF. The CDR3 DNA is TGTGCCAGCAGCCCCCTGACTAGCGGTCCGCCCAATGAGCAGTTCTTC.

This chain connects TRBV9 to TRBJ1-3; D remains unclear. Germline CDR1 is SGDLS and CDR2 is YYNGEE. V gave up 3 bases and J gave up 0 bases, with 10 bases separating them. This CDR3 spans 15 amino acids. CDR3 residues: CASSARESSGNTIYF. CDR3 in DNA: TGTGCCAGCAGCGCGAGGGAGAGCTCTGGAAACACCATATATTTT.

V is TRBV5-1 and J is TRBJ1-6; tentative D call: TRBD1 (5 bases). The CDR3 is made up of 12 amino acids. Germline CDR1 SGHRS, CDR2 YFSETQ. Trimming shortened V by 4 bases and J by 8 bases, and 7 bases separated the two germline ends. The DNA of the CDR3 is TGCGCCAGCAGCCAGGGTTATTCACCCCTCCACTTT. As protein: CASSQGYSPLHF.

The rearrangement uses TRBV18 and TRBJ2-1; 11 bases agree with TRBD1. The junction had 4 bases not matched to a gene; V was cut back by 3 bases and J by 6 bases. This CDR3 spans 15 amino acids. Germline V gene sequence: CDR1 KGHSH, CDR2 LQKENI. The CDR3 DNA reads as TGTGCCAGCTCACCGGCGGGACAGGGGGGCAATGAGCAGTTCTTC. Its protein is CASSPAGQGGNEQFF.

J is TRBJ1-4 and V is TRBV30, with a weak D call TRBD1 (6 bases). V shed 3 bases and J shed 5 bases, with 19 bases lying between them. Germline V gene data show CDR1 as GTSNPN and CDR2 as SVGIG (reference sequence). The CDR3 consists of 16 residues. The CDR3 DNA reads as TGTGCCTGGAGGGCCCCACAGGGCCCTCTCAATGAAAAACTGTTTTTT. Its protein product is CAWRAPQGPLNEKLFF. Using reference TRBV30 and TRBJ1-4 for the parts outside the CDR3, the full variable domain is SQTIHQWPATLVQPVGSPLSLECTVEGTSNPNLYWYRQAAGRGLQLLFYSVGIGQISSEVPQNLSASRPQDRQFILSSKKLLLSDSGFYLCAWRAPQGPLNEKLFFGSGTQLSVL.

The chain uses TRBV7-9 and TRBJ2-1; 7 nucleotides line up with TRBD2. Germline lookup yields CDR1 SEHNR and CDR2 FQNEAQ (reference sequence). This CDR3 spans 17 amino acids. V shed 5 bases, J shed 5 bases, and the junction held 15 bases outside the gene matches. CDR3 residues: CASSLRGVGRGHNEQFF. CDR3 coding DNA: TGTGCCAGCAGCCTTAGAGGGGTTGGGAGGGGCCACAATGAGCAGTTCTTC.

This chain connects TRBV6-2 or TRBV6-3 to TRBJ1-1; D is undetermined. CDR1 and CDR2 (germline): MNHEY, SVGEGT. V was shortened by 0 bases and J by 5 bases, with 22 bases between the two germline ends. This CDR3 region has 18 residues. CDR3 sequence: CASSYSRADNILRTEAFF. The CDR3 nucleotides are TGTGCCAGCAGTTACTCAAGAGCAGACAACATCCTCCGTACTGAAGCTTTCTTT.

This sequence joins TRBV5-4 and TRBJ1-2; TRBD1 agrees at 7 bases. Germline V CDR1 and CDR2: SGHNT, YYREEE (reference sequence). The CDR3 is 12 residues long. The J segment lost 8 bases and the V segment lost 4 bases, leaving 5 bases of the junction unmatched. In nucleotides, the CDR3 is TGTGCCAGCAGCGGGACAGCGCGGGGCTACACCTTC. This sequence encodes CASSGTARGYTF.

This clone was recorded only once. V and J are TRBV28 and TRBJ2-7, with a tentative D call TRBD1 (7 bases). The V gene's germline CDR1 is MDHEN and CDR2 SYDVKM. The CDR3 has 16 amino acids. Trimming pared 8 bases from V and 1 base from J, leaving 21 bases between. The CDR3 region is CASWTGGTELSYEQYF. CDR3 coding DNA: TGTGCCAGCTGGACTGGAGGGACAGAACTATCCTACGAGCAGTACTTC. Together with reference TRBV28 and TRBJ2-7, the CDR3 gives the full variable domain: DVKVTQSSRYLVKRTGEKVFLECVQDMDHENMFWYRQDPGLGLRLIYFSYDVKMKEKGDIPEGYSVSREKKERFSLILESASTNQTSMYLCASWTGGTELSYEQYFGPGTRLTVT.

The V call is TRBV19, the J call TRBJ2-1, with TRBD2 matching over 9 bases. This CDR3 region has 14 residues. Germline values: CDR1 LNHDA, CDR2 SQIVND (reference sequence). Unmatched junction bases numbered 6, after V lost 8 bases and J lost 4 bases. CDR3 residues: CASLGAGGYNEQFF. The CDR3 DNA sequence: TGTGCCAGTCTCGGTGCGGGAGGGTACAATGAGCAGTTCTTC.

The chain has TRBV18 and TRBJ1-5, with D tentatively TRBD1 (5 bases). The V and J ends lost 3 bases and 3 bases respectively, with 15 bases between them. The germline V gene encodes CDR1 KGHSH and CDR2 LQKENI. This CDR3 has 16 amino acids. Written as DNA, the CDR3 is TGTGCCAGCTCACCCCAGGGCGGGGGTAACAATCAGCCCCAGCATTTT. It is translated as CASSPQGGGNNQPQHF.